This TCR beta chain derives from a study of vaccination and CD4 T cells after COVID-19. Germline lookup yields CDR1 SGHNT and CDR2 YENEEA. The trim removed 1 base at V and 2 bases at J, leaving 5 bases unmatched. This CDR3 spans 17 amino acids. Cultured CD4+ T-cell DNA underwent Oncomine TCR Beta short-read sequencing. TCRdb recomputed calls from the PCR reads with MiXCR, one row per CDR3 protein. The table includes approximately 9,600 distinct CDR3 sequences, 26% detected once. Stated treatment: roughly 10-day PBMC culture with coronavirus spike peptide pools or control peptides (ViraFEST assay). As to this clonotype: What it binds is not known.

Sample: CD4+ T cells from blood, cultured in vitro, taken before SARS-CoV-2 vaccination. The sequence derives from a human donor who received a COVID-19 vaccine. This sequence joins TRBV11-3 and TRBJ2-3, with 11 nucleotides matching TRBD2. Here the CDR3 DNA reads TGTGCCAGCAGCTTAGGACTAGCGGGGCCTGTCACAGATACGCAGTATTTT. Residues: CASSLGLAGPVTDTQYF.